The 9 T cell receptor beta chains reported below all come from one sample, sequenced in a study of graft-versus-host responses after intestinal transplantation. Data came from immunoSEQ multiplex PCR; TCRdb stores just in-frame clones and leaves some out. The table lists roughly 77,000 clones, about 89% of them singletons. The antigens these receptors bind are not known. The material sequenced was unstimulated CD8+ T cells sorted from spleen or lymph node cells, taken before intestinal transplant. The receptors here all came from a human donor who received an intestinal transplant.

The rearrangement joins TRBV19 to TRBJ2-7; tentatively, D is TRBD1 (6 bases). This CDR3 is built from 14 residues. From germline, CDR1 is LNHDA and CDR2 SQIVND (reference sequence). With 3 bases removed from V and 3 bases from J, the gap between germline ends came to 12 bases. The CDR3 DNA is TGTGCCAGTAGTATCGATACAGGGAGCTACGAGCAGTACTTC. It is translated as CASSIDTGSYEQYF.

The chain uses TRBV28 and TRBJ2-5, with 9 bases lining up with TRBD1. Germline V gives CDR1 MDHEN, CDR2 SYDVKM. V gave up 10 bases and J gave up 5 bases; unmatched junction bases: 11. This CDR3 comprises 14 residues. CDR3 sequence reads: CATAGDRESETQYF. As DNA, the CDR3 is TGTGCCACTGCCGGGGACAGGGAATCGGAGACCCAGTACTTC.

The CDR3 bases are TGTGCCAGCAACGGCCAAGGGGGGGAGGGCTACACCTTC. Its translation: CASNGQGGEGYTF. This chain uses TRBV2 with TRBJ1-2; possibly TRBD1 for D (6 bases). Trimming stripped 7 bases from V and 8 bases from J, with 17 bases between. The V gene's germline CDR1 is SNHLY and CDR2 FYNNEI. This CDR3 region has 13 residues. Looking up the rest from reference TRBV2 and TRBJ1-2 gives the full variable domain: EPEVTQTPSHQVTQMGQEVILRCVPISNHLYFYWYRQILGQKVEFLVSFYNNEISEKSEIFDDQFSVERPDGSNFTLKIRSTKLEDSAMYFCASNGQGGEGYTFGSGTRLTVV.

The J gene is TRBJ1-1, the V gene TRBV5-1; TRBD1 matches at 9 bases. With 4 bases clipped from V and 4 bases from J, the junction kept 14 bases outside the gene matches. CDR1 is SGHRS and CDR2 is YFSETQ in the germline V gene. This CDR3 region has 17 residues. The CDR3 DNA follows: TGCGCCAGCAGCGGGGGACAGGGATTACCCACGGCCACTGAAGCTTTCTTT. Translating it yields CASSGGQGLPTATEAFF.

The chain links TRBV4-1 to TRBJ2-7, with TRBD2 matching over 7 bases. Looked up from germline, CDR1 is MGHRA and CDR2 is YSYEKL. The CDR3 contains 18 residues. V lost 0 bases, J lost 5 bases, and 16 bases stayed unmatched. The CDR3 nucleotides read TGCGCCAGCAGCCAAGATGGGCCGGGACTAAACGTCCTCCACGAGCAGTACTTC. The encoded protein is CASSQDGPGLNVLHEQYF.

The V and J genes are TRBV5-6 and TRBJ1-2; D is perhaps TRBD1 (6 bases). The CDR3 extends over 16 amino acids. Trimming took 3 bases from V and 0 from J, leaving 15 bases between them. Looked up from germline, CDR1 is SGHDT and CDR2 is YYEEEE. The DNA of the CDR3 is TGTGCCAGCAGCTACCCAGGACAGAGAGCTAACTATGGCTACACCTTC. Its protein is CASSYPGQRANYGYTF.

The chain joins TRBV7-6 to TRBJ2-7; 10 bases map to TRBD1. This CDR3 region has 16 residues. V was pared by 5 bases and J by 5 bases, with 12 bases of the junction left unmatched. Germline V gene lookup returns CDR1 SGHVS and CDR2 FNYEAQ. The CDR3 nucleotides read TGTGCCAGCAGCGCCCAATTGACAGGGGGCAGGGACGAGCAGTACTTC. As protein: CASSAQLTGGRDEQYF.

The V gene is TRBV6-6, the J gene TRBJ2-5; 12 nucleotides line up with TRBD2. The V gene end was trimmed by 4 bases and the J gene end by 3 bases; junction bases not matched to a gene: 6. Germline V gene sequence: CDR1 MNHNY, CDR2 SVGAGI (reference sequence). The length of the CDR3 is 16 residues. CDR3 in amino acids: CASSSPTSGGKETQYF. In DNA form, the CDR3 reads TGTGCCAGCAGTTCACCGACTAGCGGGGGAAAAGAGACCCAGTACTTC.

The chain couples TRBV7-9 to TRBJ2-1, with TRBD2 matching 7 bases. CDR3 length: 15 residues. The J segment lost 1 base and the V segment lost 6 bases, leaving 6 bases of the junction unmatched. Germline loops: CDR1 SEHNR, CDR2 FQNEAQ (reference sequence). CDR3 sequence reads: CASSSTSPSYNEQFF. The CDR3 DNA follows: TGTGCCAGCAGTTCGACTAGCCCTTCCTACAATGAGCAGTTCTTC.